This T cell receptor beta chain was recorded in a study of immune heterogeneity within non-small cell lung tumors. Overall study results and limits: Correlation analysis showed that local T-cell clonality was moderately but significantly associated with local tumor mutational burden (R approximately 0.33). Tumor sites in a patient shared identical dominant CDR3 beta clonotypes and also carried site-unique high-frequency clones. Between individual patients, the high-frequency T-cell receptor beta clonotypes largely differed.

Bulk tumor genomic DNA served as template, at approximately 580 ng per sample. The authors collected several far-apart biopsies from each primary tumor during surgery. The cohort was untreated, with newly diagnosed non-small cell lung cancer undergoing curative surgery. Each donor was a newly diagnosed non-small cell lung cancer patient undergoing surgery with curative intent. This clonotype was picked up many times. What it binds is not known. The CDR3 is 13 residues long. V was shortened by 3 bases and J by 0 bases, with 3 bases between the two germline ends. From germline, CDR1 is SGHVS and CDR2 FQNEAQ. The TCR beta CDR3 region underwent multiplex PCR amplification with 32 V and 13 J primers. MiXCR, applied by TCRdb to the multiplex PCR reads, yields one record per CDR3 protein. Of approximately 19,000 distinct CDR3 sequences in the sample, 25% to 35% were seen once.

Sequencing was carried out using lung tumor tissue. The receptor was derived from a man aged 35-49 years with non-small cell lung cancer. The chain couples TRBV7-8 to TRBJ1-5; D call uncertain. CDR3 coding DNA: TGTGCCAGCAGCTTTAATAGCAATCAGCCCCAGCATTTT. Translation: CASSFNSNQPQHF.